The rows below give T cell receptor beta chains drawn from one sample of a study of cytomegalovirus exposure and HLA in healthy donors. TCRdb's table, derived via immunoSEQ multiplex PCR, lists solely in-frame clones and lacks some. The sample yields some 170,000 clones, 80% seen once. The sample was PBMCs. These receptors were taken from a woman in her forties or fifties in good health and CMV-seronegative. Each CDR3 is given with its conserved first and last residue. The order of the fields is CDR3 length, V gene, CDR3 protein.

len: 13
v_gene: TRBV27
CDR3aa: CASSLVVAYEQFF

len: 14
v_gene: TRBV28
CDR3aa: CASSLRDIYNEQFF

len: 15
v_gene: TRBV5-1
CDR3aa: CASSLEAGGNQPQHF

len: 13
v_gene: TRBV5-4
CDR3aa: CASSLSSLETQYF

len: 14
v_gene: TRBV27
CDR3aa: CASIGVGYNSPLHF

len: 17
v_gene: TRBV18
CDR3aa: CASSPVGTGNHRYEQYF

len: 14
v_gene: TRBV5-1
CDR3aa: CASSLVQDTYGYTF

len: 16
v_gene: TRBV2
CDR3aa: CASSDYNADRSYGYTF

len: 16
v_gene: TRBV7-3
CDR3aa: CASSLNPAGLYNEQFF

len: 16
v_gene: TRBV4-3
CDR3aa: CASSLGQGGVNTEAFF

len: 18
v_gene: TRBV15
CDR3aa: CATSRQAVTGMSNQPQHF

len: 18
v_gene: TRBV7-2
CDR3aa: CASSPMTPGGSSSYEQYF

len: 13
v_gene: TRBV7-3
CDR3aa: CASSFGTFNEQYF

len: 13
v_gene: TRBV4-3
CDR3aa: CASSHFSGGDQYF

len: 16
v_gene: TRBV6-1
CDR3aa: CASSEGRDTYTGELFF

len: 12
v_gene: TRBV28
CDR3aa: CASTKGAIEAFF

len: 17
v_gene: TRBV28
CDR3aa: CASWASGRAGDTDTQYF

len: 15
v_gene: TRBV4-3
CDR3aa: CASSQDIRGNYGYTF

len: 13
v_gene: TRBV7-3
CDR3aa: CASSPNTREGYTF

len: 14
v_gene: TRBV7-7
CDR3aa: CASSSGQGIYEQYF

len: 14
v_gene: TRBV5-1
CDR3aa: CASSQGDGNTEAFF

len: 14
v_gene: TRBV28
CDR3aa: CASSLQVYTGELFF

len: 16
v_gene: TRBV6-5
CDR3aa: CASSSTGTGRTDTQYF

len: 16
v_gene: TRBV14
CDR3aa: CASSQNRGAMNTEAFF

len: 13
v_gene: TRBV7-9
CDR3aa: CASSLEQGTRLFF

len: 16
v_gene: TRBV6-5
CDR3aa: CASSYEGGRGDSPLHF

len: 8
v_gene: TRBV2
CDR3aa: CARSGYTF

len: 14
v_gene: TRBV19
CDR3aa: CASSTLFSTDTQYF

len: 15
v_gene: TRBV28
CDR3aa: CASSSGRGRRYGYTF

len: 15
v_gene: TRBV7-9
CDR3aa: CASSQRTSGNNEQFF

len: 13
v_gene: TRBV27
CDR3aa: CASSLGLYNEQFF

len: 13
v_gene: TRBV28
CDR3aa: CASRVSTNYGYTF

len: 16
v_gene: TRBV28
CDR3aa: CASSLRDRATSYEQYF

len: 13
v_gene: TRBV10-3
CDR3aa: CAISQLRADEQYF

len: 17
v_gene: TRBV4-3
CDR3aa: CASSQGPDRGLHQPQHF

len: 14
v_gene: TRBV28
CDR3aa: CASRSTGSGQPQHF

len: 14
v_gene: TRBV6-5
CDR3aa: CASSPDSPVEGYTF

len: 15
v_gene: TRBV18
CDR3aa: CASSFSGGAYNEQFF

len: 14
v_gene: TRBV6-5
CDR3aa: CASSPRTGGGGYTF

len: 15
v_gene: TRBV12-5
CDR3aa: CASGLVNRGEGGYTF